This entry lists 2 T cell receptor beta chains sequenced from one sample in a study of radiation and T cells in renal cell carcinoma. Time point: baseline pretreatment blood. As for treatment: 15 Gy SBRT to primary tumor, nephrectomy 4 weeks later. Data came from immunoSEQ multiplex PCR; TCRdb stores just in-frame clones and leaves some out. The table has tens of thousands of clones, 82% seen once; the top ten hold 5% to 7.5%. Specimen: blood, collected from a patient whose treatment included radiotherapy and nephrectomy. The receptors were gathered from a man in his fifties or sixties with renal cell carcinoma.

The chain carries TRBV28 and TRBJ2-1; tentatively, D is TRBD2 (5 bases). Deletions cut 2 bases from V and 0 bases from J, with 8 bases between. Germline V gene sequence: CDR1 MDHEN, CDR2 SYDVKM. This CDR3 has 15 amino acids. The CDR3 DNA reads TGTGCCAGCAGTTTACTAGGGAGCTCCTACAATGAGCAGTTCTTC. Translated, it gives CASSLLGSSYNEQFF.

A few counts support this clone. V and J are TRBV28 and TRBJ1-2; D unclear. The CDR3 length is 14 residues. Trimming took 5 bases from V and 3 from J, leaving 13 bases between them. Germline V gives CDR1 MDHEN, CDR2 SYDVKM. The CDR3 region is CASSPQLGYYGYTF. The CDR3, as DNA: TGTGCCAGCAGTCCCCAACTGGGATACTATGGCTACACCTTC.